The TCR beta chain under discussion was sequenced for a study of read filtering for tumor transcriptome and immune sequencing. Study at large: R-ISS stage counts were 8 for I, more than 15 for II, 6 or 7 for III. After DNase treatment, RNA was made into whole-transcriptome libraries. The study's findings and limits: This fraction held mixed bone marrow immune cells after CD138-negative sorting.

CDR3 length equals 13 residues. Germline assignment: CDR1 SQVTM and CDR2 ANQGSEA. Deletions cut 1 base from V and 1 base from J, with 7 bases between. This library used roughly 400 ng RNA and molecular barcoded adaptors spanning alpha/delta and beta/gamma chains. Each CDR3 protein is one row after TCRdb ran MiXCR on the reads. This sample yields more than 100,000 distinct CDR3 sequences, of which less than 15% are seen a single time; 7.5% to 9.5% belongs to the top ten. This clonotype was detected ten times or more. Its matching antigen is unknown. This receptor was taken from a donor older than 35 with multiple myeloma. The sequenced material came from a population of CD138-negative cells sorted from bone marrow. The rearrangement links TRBV29-1 to TRBJ1-1; D is unclear. CDR3 coding DNA: TGCAGCGTTGAAGGCCTTCGGAACACTGAAGCTTTCTTT. Residues: CSVEGLRNTEAFF.